The T cell receptor (beta chain) described here comes from a study of T cell responses to AZD1222 COVID-19 vaccine. The table came from immunoSEQ multiplex PCR; TCRdb's copy has only in-frame clones and leaves some out. The data contain 73,000 or so clones, 82% of them seen just once; the ten biggest clones take up 5.4%. By its share, this clone is medium-sized (0.01 to 0.1%). The ends were cut back, 3 bases at V and 3 bases at J, with 8 bases in the middle. Germline V gene sequence: CDR1 MNHNS, CDR2 SASEGT. This CDR3 has 14 amino acids. The sequence was collected from an adult in good health. Sequenced here: peripheral blood, sampled on day 0 of AZD1222 vaccination. The V call is TRBV6-1, the J call TRBJ1-4, with D unclear. The CDR3 DNA is TGTGCCAGCAGTGAGGTGTCACCTAATGAAAAACTGTTTTTT. Residues: CASSEVSPNEKLFF.